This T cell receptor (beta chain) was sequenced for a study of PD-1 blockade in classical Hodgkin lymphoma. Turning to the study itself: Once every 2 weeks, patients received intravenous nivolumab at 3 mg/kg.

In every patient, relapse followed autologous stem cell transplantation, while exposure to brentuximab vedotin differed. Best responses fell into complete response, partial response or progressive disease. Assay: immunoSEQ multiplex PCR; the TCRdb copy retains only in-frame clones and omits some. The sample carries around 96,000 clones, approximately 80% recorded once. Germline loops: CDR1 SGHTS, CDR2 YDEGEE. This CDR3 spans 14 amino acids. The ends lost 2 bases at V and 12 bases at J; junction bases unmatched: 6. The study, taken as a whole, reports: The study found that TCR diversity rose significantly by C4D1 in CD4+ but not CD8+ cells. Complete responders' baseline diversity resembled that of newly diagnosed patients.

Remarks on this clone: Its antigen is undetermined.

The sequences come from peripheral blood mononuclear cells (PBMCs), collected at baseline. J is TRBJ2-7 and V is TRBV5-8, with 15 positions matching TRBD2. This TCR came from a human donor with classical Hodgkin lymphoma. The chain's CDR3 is CASSFRTSGRAAYF. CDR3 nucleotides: TGTGCCAGCAGCTTTCGGACTAGCGGGAGGGCCGCGTACTTC.